The 28 T cell receptor beta chains given below trace back to one sample, sequenced in a study of cytomegalovirus exposure and HLA in healthy donors. 60 Vbeta and 13 Jbeta primers were used in PCR. Generated by immunoSEQ multiplex PCR, the TCRdb table keeps only in-frame clones and is missing some. The sample has 110,000 to 150,000 clones, approximately 70% seen once; the top ten hold 1.6%. Sequencing was performed on PBMCs. These receptors all come from a woman in her 30s in good health and CMV-seronegative.

This clone showed up just a few times. This chain's CDR3 is CASSLGWDRGRETQYF. Written as DNA, the CDR3 is TGTGCCAGCAGCCTAGGGTGGGACAGGGGGCGAGAGACCCAGTACTTC. The chain is built from TRBV7-8 and TRBJ2-5; the match to TRBD1 covers 12 bases. The CDR3 covers 16 residues. Germline trimming cut 5 bases from V and 4 bases from J; bases unmatched to any gene: 8. Germline CDR1 reads SGHVS; CDR2 reads FQNEAQ.

The CDR3 region is CASSLGQYNEQFF. CDR3 DNA: TGTGCCAGCAGCTTAGGACAGTACAATGAGCAGTTCTTC. The V and J genes are TRBV11-3 and TRBJ2-1; a possible D gene is TRBD1 (5 bases). Germline CDR1 is SGHNT and CDR2 is YENEEA. This CDR3 is built from 13 residues. Trimming took 1 base from V and 4 from J, leaving 5 bases between them.

The rearrangement joins TRBV18 to TRBJ1-2; TRBD1 might be the D (6 bases). The germline V gene has CDR1 KGHSH and CDR2 LQKENI. This CDR3 spans 15 amino acids. Trimming shortened V by 6 bases and J by 6 bases, and 20 bases separated the two germline ends. The CDR3 DNA follows: TGTGCCAGCTCCGAAATCAACAGGGACCCTCATGGCTACACCTTC. Its protein product is CASSEINRDPHGYTF.

The V call is TRBV5-6, the J call TRBJ2-7; 7 positions match TRBD2. The CDR3 consists of 14 residues. Germline values: CDR1 SGHDT, CDR2 YYEEEE. The V gene end was trimmed by 5 bases and the J gene end by 3 bases; junction bases not matched to a gene: 8. The CDR3 reads CASSGGGVLYEQYV. CDR3 DNA: TGTGCCAGCAGTGGGGGAGGGGTCCTCTACGAGCAGTACGTC.

The chain is built from TRBV19 and TRBJ1-2, with a weak D call TRBD1 (5 bases). This CDR3 comprises 12 residues. CDR1 and CDR2 from the germline V gene are LNHDA and SQIVND (reference sequence). V gave up 5 bases and J gave up 8 bases, with 12 bases separating them. CDR3 nucleotides: TGTGCCAGTAGTTCCAGGGTGAGGGGCTACACCTTC. Translation gives CASSSRVRGYTF.

This clone occurred a few times. The genes are TRBV7-6 and TRBJ2-7; D may be TRBD2 (6 bases). V shed 4 bases and J shed 0 bases, with 10 bases lying between them. The CDR3 consists of 14 residues. Looked up from germline, CDR1 is SGHVS and CDR2 is FNYEAQ. The CDR3: CASSWGDTSYEQYF. CDR3 DNA sequence: TGTGCCAGCAGCTGGGGGGATACCTCCTACGAGCAGTACTTC.

The chain employs TRBV2 and TRBJ2-7; tentatively, D is TRBD2 (5 bases). Germline V lookup: CDR1 SNHLY, CDR2 FYNNEI. The CDR3 extends over 12 amino acids. Trimming shortened V by 2 bases and J by 3 bases, and 5 bases separated the two germline ends. The CDR3 DNA is TGTGCCAGCAGTGAAAGCGGCTACGAGCAGTACGTC. Translating it yields CASSESGYEQYV.

A remark on this clone: The junction and the germline gene differ at one end; a read error may be behind it. This chain links TRBV19 with TRBJ2-2, with TRBD1 as a possible D gene (6 bases). CDR1 is LNHDA and CDR2 is SQIVND in the germline V gene (reference sequence). The CDR3 is 16 amino acids. DNA for the CDR3: TGTGCTAGTAAACCGGGGACGGGACAGAACACCGGGGAGCTGTTTTTT. It translates to CASKPGTGQNTGELFF.

The chain has TRBV6-5 and TRBJ2-7, with 7 nucleotides matching TRBD2. CDR1 is MNHEY and CDR2 is SVGAGI in the germline V gene. The trim removed 5 bases at V and 0 bases at J, leaving 4 bases unmatched. The CDR3 is 14 residues long. The CDR3 here is CASSRDYFSYEQYF. CDR3 bases: TGTGCCAGCAGTCGGGACTACTTCTCCTACGAGCAGTACTTC.

A single count supports this clone. The CDR3 nucleotides are TGTGCCAGCAGCTTGTGGGGGGGCACTGAAGCTTTCTTT. Protein product: CASSLWGGTEAFF. The chain combines TRBV5-8 with TRBJ1-1; TRBD1 is a possible D gene (5 bases). Trimming left V 1 base short and J 4 bases short, with 8 bases between. This CDR3 region has 13 residues. Germline V CDR1 and CDR2: SGHTS, YDEGEE. The variable domain in full, with the rest retrieved from reference TRBV5-8 and TRBJ1-1, is EAGVTQSPTHLIKTRGQQATLRCSPISGHTSVYWYQQALGLGLQFLLWYDEGEERNRGNFPPRFSGRQFPNYSSELNVNALELEDSALYLCASSLWGGTEAFFGQGTRLTVV.

The chain joins TRBV27 to TRBJ1-2, with 11 positions matching TRBD1. CDR1 and CDR2 from the germline V gene are MNHEY and SMNVEV (reference sequence). The CDR3 is 15 amino acids. Germline trimming cut 5 bases from V and 8 bases from J; bases unmatched to any gene: 10. The CDR3 coding sequence is TGTGCCAGCAGTGAGTCCGGACAGGGGGCGCTGGGCTACACCTTC. This codes for CASSESGQGALGYTF.

With respect to this clone: Other DNA variants within this sample encode the same CDR3. The V call is TRBV27, the J call TRBJ2-7; D is perhaps TRBD1 (6 bases). The V end lost 3 bases, the J end lost 6 bases, and 9 bases lay between the germline ends. Per germline, CDR1 MNHEY and CDR2 SMNVEV (reference sequence). There are 12 residues in the CDR3. DNA for the CDR3: TGTGCCAGCAGTTTCAGGGGCCGCGAGCAGTACTTC. It is translated as CASSFRGREQYF.

This chain connects TRBV5-1 to TRBJ2-3; no clear D. V shed 4 bases and J shed 6 bases, with 12 bases lying between them. CDR1 and CDR2 (germline): SGHRS, YFSETQ. The CDR3 is 13 residues long. The CDR3 nucleotides are TGCGCCAGCAGCGGCGCGACGGGTGATACGCAGTATTTT. Encoded protein: CASSGATGDTQYF.

The rearrangement uses TRBV2 and TRBJ2-5; 12 nucleotides line up with TRBD2. The germline V gene encodes CDR1 SNHLY and CDR2 FYNNEI. The CDR3 is made up of 14 amino acids. Germline trimming cut 5 bases from V and 3 bases from J; bases unmatched to any gene: 1. CDR3 DNA: TGTGCCAGCAGTAGGACTAGCGGGAAAGAGACCCAGTACTTC. It specifies CASSRTSGKETQYF.

This chain links TRBV28 with TRBJ1-5; D is undetermined. Germline V gene data show CDR1 as MDHEN and CDR2 as SYDVKM. The CDR3 sequence is 13 residues long. Trimming shortened V by 2 bases and J by 1 base, and 3 bases separated the two germline ends. The chain's CDR3 is CASSLRSNQPQHF. DNA of the CDR3: TGTGCCAGCAGTTTACGGAGCAATCAGCCCCAGCATTTT.

The V and J genes are TRBV6-1 and TRBJ2-3, with 11 bases fitting TRBD1. This CDR3 has 14 amino acids. V lost 6 bases to trimming and J lost 4 bases; unmatched junction nucleotides: 3. Germline loops: CDR1 MNHNS, CDR2 SASEGT. For the CDR3, the DNA is TGTGCCAGCAGACGGACAGGGGGCGCAGATACGCAGTATTTT. Translating it yields CASRRTGGADTQYF.

The genes are TRBV11-2 and TRBJ1-6; D unclear. The V end lost 0 bases, the J end lost 9 bases, and 6 bases lay between the germline ends. The CDR3 is 13 amino acids. Germline CDR1 is SGHAT and CDR2 is FQNNGV. CDR3 loop: CASSLEFGSPLHF. For the CDR3, the DNA is TGTGCCAGCAGCTTAGAGTTCGGTTCACCCCTCCACTTT.

The chain uses TRBV5-1 and TRBJ2-5, with 11 bases that match TRBD1. The CDR3 sequence is 16 residues long. Germline trimming cut 4 bases from V and 4 bases from J; bases unmatched to any gene: 9. Germline V gene data show CDR1 as SGHRS and CDR2 as YFSETQ. CDR3 coding DNA: TGCGCCAGCAGCCCGGGACAGGGGGGGATAGGAGAGACCCAGTACTTC. It encodes CASSPGQGGIGETQYF.

The rearrangement links TRBV28 to TRBJ2-3; D might be TRBD1 (5 bases). Germline CDR1 reads MDHEN; CDR2 reads SYDVKM. Trimming stripped 3 bases from V and 3 bases from J, with 10 bases between. The CDR3 extends over 14 amino acids. The CDR3 coding sequence is TGTGCCAGCAGTTTTTTGCAGGGAACAGATACGCAGTATTTT. Translating gives CASSFLQGTDTQYF. The whole variable domain, filled in from reference TRBV28 and TRBJ2-3, reads DVKVTQSSRYLVKRTGEKVFLECVQDMDHENMFWYRQDPGLGLRLIYFSYDVKMKEKGDIPEGYSVSREKKERFSLILESASTNQTSMYLCASSFLQGTDTQYFGPGTRLTVL.

This rearrangement joins TRBV9 to TRBJ2-5; no reliable D call. Germline lookup yields CDR1 SGDLS and CDR2 YYNGEE. V shed 4 bases and J shed 3 bases, with 10 bases lying between them. This CDR3 region has 13 residues. The CDR3 here is CASSLARKETQYF. The CDR3, as DNA: TGTGCCAGCAGCCTGGCGCGGAAAGAGACCCAGTACTTC.

The V gene is TRBV4-1, the J gene TRBJ1-6; possible D gene TRBD1, 6 bases. The germline gives CDR1 MGHRA, CDR2 YSYEKL. The CDR3 contains 15 residues. Trimming cost V 1 base and J 6 bases, with 10 bases left between them. The CDR3 here is CASSQGDRLNSPLHF. The CDR3 DNA reads as TGCGCCAGCAGCCAAGGTGACAGGCTTAATTCACCCCTCCACTTT.

This clone was detected once. The CDR3 region has the DNA TGTGCCAGCAGCAATGGGGGACAAATCCCTTACGAGCAGTACTTC. This codes for CASSNGGQIPYEQYF. The chain combines TRBV21-1 with TRBJ2-7; the table names TRBD1, a call not compared with the DNA. TRBV21-1 is an annotated pseudogene. The CDR3 sequence is 15 residues long.

This sequence joins TRBV5-5 and TRBJ1-4, with 7 positions matching TRBD1. CDR3 length equals 15 residues. Germline assignment: CDR1 SGHKS and CDR2 YYEKEE (reference sequence). V trimming: 2 bases; J trimming: 3 bases; junction bases outside the gene matches: 4. The DNA of the CDR3 is TGTGCCAGCAGCTTAGACAGGGTGGCTAATGAAAAACTGTTTTTT. It codes for CASSLDRVANEKLFF.

V gene TRBV6-6 combines with J gene TRBJ1-2; 10 positions agree with TRBD1. V lost 4 bases to trimming and J lost 3 bases; unmatched junction nucleotides: 8. CDR1 is MNHNY, CDR2 SVGAGI, per germline (reference sequence). This CDR3 comprises 16 residues. In nucleotides, the CDR3 is TGTGCCAGCAGTTCCCCGGACAGGGGGGGCGACTATGGCTACACCTTC. It yields the protein CASSSPDRGGDYGYTF.

The chain links TRBV11-3 to TRBJ2-7, with TRBD1 matching 11 bases. The V gene end was trimmed by 3 bases and the J gene end by 7 bases; junction bases not matched to a gene: 5. This CDR3 region has 14 residues. Germline V gene sequence: CDR1 SGHNT, CDR2 YENEEA. CDR3 sequence: CASSFGQGAGEQYF. In DNA form, the CDR3 reads TGTGCCAGCAGCTTTGGACAGGGGGCGGGTGAGCAGTACTTC.

The chain couples TRBV5-6 to TRBJ2-5; D may be TRBD2 (7 bases). Germline V lookup: CDR1 SGHDT, CDR2 YYEEEE. This CDR3 spans 13 amino acids. Trimming took 4 bases from V and 4 from J, leaving 11 bases between them. CDR3 nucleotide sequence: TGTGCCAGCAGCCGAGGGGGGGCAGAGACCCAGTACTTC. It translates to CASSRGGAETQYF.

There are a few counts of this clone. The V and J genes are TRBV27 and TRBJ2-1, with TRBD2 identical over 11 bases. CDR1 MNHEY and CDR2 SMNVEV come from the germline V gene (reference sequence). V was clipped by 3 bases and J by 9 bases; unmatched bases: 4. This CDR3 spans 14 amino acids. In DNA form, the CDR3 reads TGTGCCAGCAGTTTGTTGGGACTAGCGGCTGAGCAGTTCTTC. As protein: CASSLLGLAAEQFF.

This clone was seen more than once but under ten times. The chain carries TRBV2 and TRBJ2-1; 9 bases are shared with TRBD2. The CDR3 is 15 residues long. Looked up from germline, CDR1 is SNHLY and CDR2 is FYNNEI. The V and J ends lost 6 bases and 0 bases, in that order; junction bases with no gene match: 3. In nucleotides, the CDR3 is TGTGCCAGCAGAGATAGCGGGAGCTCCTACAATGAGCAGTTCTTC. It encodes CASRDSGSSYNEQFF. The entire variable domain, with the rest obtained from reference TRBV2 and TRBJ2-1, is as follows: EPEVTQTPSHQVTQMGQEVILRCVPISNHLYFYWYRQILGQKVEFLVSFYNNEISEKSEIFDDQFSVERPDGSNFTLKIRSTKLEDSAMYFCASRDSGSSYNEQFFGPGTRLTVL.